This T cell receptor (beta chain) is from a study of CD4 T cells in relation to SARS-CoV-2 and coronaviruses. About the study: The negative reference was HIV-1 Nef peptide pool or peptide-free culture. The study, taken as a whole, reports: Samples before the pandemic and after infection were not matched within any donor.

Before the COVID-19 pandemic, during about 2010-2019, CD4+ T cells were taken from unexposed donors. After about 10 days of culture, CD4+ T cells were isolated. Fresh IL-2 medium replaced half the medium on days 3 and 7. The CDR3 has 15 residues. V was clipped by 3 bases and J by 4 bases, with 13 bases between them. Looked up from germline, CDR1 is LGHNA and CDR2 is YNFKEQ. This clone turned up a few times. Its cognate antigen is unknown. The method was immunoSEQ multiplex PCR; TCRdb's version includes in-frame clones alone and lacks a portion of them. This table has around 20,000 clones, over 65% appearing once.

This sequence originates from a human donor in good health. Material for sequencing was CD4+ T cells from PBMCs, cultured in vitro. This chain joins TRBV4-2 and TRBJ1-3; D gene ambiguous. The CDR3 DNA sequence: TGTGCCAGCAGCCAGGCAGATGAGGACGGAAACACCATATATTTT. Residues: CASSQADEDGNTIYF.